A selection of T cell receptor beta chains follows, all from one sample in a study of chemoradiotherapy in HPV16-positive cancers. TCRdb keeps only in-frame clones here, not all; method: immunoSEQ multiplex PCR. Of tens of thousands of clones in the sample, approximately 88% were seen once. Sequencing used blood, obtained from a patient who underwent chemoradiotherapy. Receptors were obtained from a human donor with HPV-associated anogenital cancer. The CDR3 runs from the conserved cysteine through the conserved F or W. The order of the fields is V gene, CDR3 length, J gene, D gene, CDR3 protein. The D gene is left open where the match is weak.

TRBV29-1	14	TRBJ2-5	NA	CSVETGPFQETQYF
TRBV5-1	14	TRBJ1-2	NA	CASSLVPENYGYTF
TRBV27	13	TRBJ1-4	TRBD1	CASSRQGREKLFF
TRBV13	14	TRBJ1-2	NA	CASSLEARGGGYTF
TRBV7-9	14	TRBJ2-7	TRBD1	CASSSDRGTYEQYF
TRBV4-2	14	TRBJ2-7	NA	CASSQRRGSYEQYF
TRBV6-1	14	TRBJ1-5	NA	CASTEGRAGQPQHF
TRBV13	17	TRBJ1-3	NA	CASSLVPRYDSGNTIYF
TRBV5-4	14	TRBJ1-1	TRBD1	CASRPRGPSTEAFF
TRBV5-3	16	TRBJ1-1	NA	CARSPSGGPENTEAFF
TRBV28	14	TRBJ2-7	NA	CASSPRDTSYEQYF
TRBV5-6	14	TRBJ1-4	NA	CASSLGHANEKLFF
TRBV6-1	13	TRBJ2-7	NA	CASLRDQISEQYF
TRBV7-2	14	TRBJ1-1	NA	CASSFGAPSTEAFF
TRBV7-3	15	TRBJ2-3	NA	CASSFSGQSTDTQYF
TRBV6-6	14	TRBJ1-5	NA	CASSFAYSNQPQHF
TRBV29-1	14	TRBJ1-1	NA	CSVVRAGGDTEAFF
TRBV27	15	TRBJ2-3	NA	CASSKGLPSTDTQYF
TRBV19	13	TRBJ2-5	NA	CASGAGYQETQYF
TRBV19	14	TRBJ1-2	TRBD1	CASSKTGTVYGYTF
TRBV9	14	TRBJ1-2	NA	CASSVDGADYGYTF
TRBV10-3	14	TRBJ1-2	NA	CAISDVIDNYGYTF
TRBV15	9	TRBJ2-7	NA	CAALAKQYF
TRBV4-2	10	TRBJ1-6	NA	CASGYSPLHF
TRBV6-5	14	TRBJ1-5	NA	CASRKGTLNQPQHF
TRBV5-4	15	TRBJ1-2	NA	CASSLVIRGFDGYTF
TRBV5-1	14	TRBJ1-2	NA	CASSLRDLAYGYTF
TRBV9	16	TRBJ1-2	NA	CASSPTRDAWLYGYTF
TRBV2	18	TRBJ2-2	TRBD2	CASSEPTSGSANTGELFF
TRBV7-9	15	TRBJ1-4	TRBD1	CASSLVLSGGEKLFF
TRBV7-3	17	TRBJ2-7	TRBD1	CASSPIPRDRGPCEQYF
TRBV13	18	TRBJ2-1	NA	CASSLAPFTGSSYNEQFF
TRBV6-5	15	TRBJ2-7	TRBD1	CASRPTGGLSYEQYF
TRBV10-3	15	TRBJ1-2	NA	CAISESQGLIYGYTF
TRBV25-1	17	TRBJ1-2	NA	CASSDTTTGSSNYGYTF
TRBV6-1	15	TRBJ1-5	NA	CASNVGWPNNEAQHF
TRBV5-4	14	TRBJ2-5	TRBD2	CASSLASGSKTQYF
TRBV15	14	TRBJ2-1	NA	CATSRELGYNEQFF
TRBV30	14	TRBJ1-1	NA	CACRVQGRNTEAFF
TRBV5-1	14	TRBJ1-2	NA	CASSVGGSNYGYTF